The 14 T cell receptor beta chains below all came from one sample that was sequenced in a study of naive and memory T cell subsets. The library had UMIs added by 3' ligation of an oligonucleotide to TCR cDNA. Four PCR rounds used nested alpha and beta constant region primers plus the SP2 primer. In TCRdb, the 5' RACE reads were re-called with MiXCR into one record per CDR3 protein. The table records 58,000 or so distinct CDR3 sequences, over 6% of them present only once. The receptor set was obtained from a female donor in good health.

V usage is TRBV4-3 and J usage is TRBJ1-6; 8 bases align to TRBD1. This CDR3 comprises 15 residues. J was trimmed by 9 bases and V by 1 base; bases with no gene match: 5. In germline, CDR1 is LGHNA, CDR2 YSLEER. Written as DNA, the CDR3 is TGCGCCAGCAGCCAAGTAGACAGGGGAGGTTCACCCCTCCACTTT. Amino acid sequence: CASSQVDRGGSPLHF.

This clonotype was observed at least ten times. The chain combines TRBV12-3 or TRBV12-4 with TRBJ1-1; 10 nucleotides match TRBD1. V trimming: 6 bases; J trimming: 5 bases; junction bases outside the gene matches: 9. CDR3 length: 15 residues. In DNA, the CDR3 is TGTGCCAGCAGGGGAGGACAGGGGGTGCGAACTGAAGCTTTCTTT. Translated, it gives CASRGGQGVRTEAFF.

The V call is TRBV25-1, the J call TRBJ2-2; 7 bases map to TRBD1. Trimming cost V 4 bases and J 2 bases; bases outside gene matches: 7. CDR3 length: 16 residues. Germline V gene sequence: CDR1 MGHDK, CDR2 SYGVNS. The DNA for the CDR3 is TGTGCCAGCAGTGTCAAACAGGGGAGTAACACCGGGGAGCTGTTTTTT. As protein: CASSVKQGSNTGELFF. The full variable domain, in which reference TRBV25-1 and TRBJ2-2 provide the parts outside the CDR3, is EADIYQTPRYLVIGTGKKITLECSQTMGHDKMYWYQQDPGMELHLIHYSYGVNSTEKGDLSSESTVSRIRTEHFPLTLESARPSHTSQYLCASSVKQGSNTGELFFGEGSRLTVL.

This chain links TRBV28 with TRBJ1-2; 11 nucleotides agree with TRBD1. CDR1 MDHEN and CDR2 SYDVKM come from the germline V gene. The CDR3 has 14 residues. The trim removed 6 bases at V and 8 bases at J, leaving 8 bases unmatched. The DNA of the CDR3 is TGTGCCAGCAGGTGGACAGGGGGCGATTCCGGCTACACCTTC. It encodes CASRWTGGDSGYTF.

The table lists this clonotype with many counts. The chain carries TRBV29-1 and TRBJ2-5; D not certain. CDR1 is SQVTM, CDR2 ANQGSEA, per germline. Deletions cut 3 bases from V and 2 bases from J, with 10 bases between. The CDR3 runs 13 residues. The CDR3 nucleotides read TGCAGCGTTGACGTGGGGATTCAAGAGACCCAGTACTTC. Residues: CSVDVGIQETQYF.

The J gene is TRBJ2-1, the V gene TRBV28; D remains ambiguous. Trimming left V 3 bases short and J 0 bases short, with 12 bases between. The CDR3 sequence is 16 residues long. CDR1 is MDHEN and CDR2 is SYDVKM in the germline V gene. In DNA, the CDR3 is TGTGCCAGCAGTTTTCGGCGGAGAAGCTCCTACAATGAGCAGTTCTTC. The encoded protein is CASSFRRRSSYNEQFF.

This clonotype was counted a few times. The chain uses TRBV4-2 and TRBJ1-6; 7 bases are a match to TRBD1. Germline CDR1 reads LGHNA; CDR2 reads YNFKEQ. Trimming removed 7 bases from V and 10 bases from J; junction bases left unmatched: 22. The CDR3 length is 18 residues. CDR3 region: CASTADPTRGGAGSPLHF. CDR3 DNA sequence: TGTGCCAGCACCGCAGATCCGACTCGAGGGGGCGCGGGGTCACCCCTCCACTTT.

The gene calls are TRBV7-6 and TRBJ1-6; no definite D call. Germline V gives CDR1 SGHVS, CDR2 FNYEAQ. This CDR3 has 12 amino acids. V was pared by 3 bases and J by 10 bases, with 7 bases between. The CDR3 region has the DNA TGTGCCAGCAGCTTGATAGGGTCACCCCTCCACTTT. It translates to CASSLIGSPLHF.

Many counts were recorded for this clonotype. At one of its ends the junction is not consistent with the germline gene, which may arise from a read error. This rearrangement joins TRBV12-3 or TRBV12-4 to TRBJ2-7; 9 bases match TRBD1. This CDR3 has 14 amino acids. CDR3 residues: CASRPTGGSDEQYF. The CDR3, as DNA: TGTGCCAGCAGACCTACAGGGGGCTCCGACGAGCAGTACTTC.

This clonotype was seen at least ten times. This chain joins TRBV7-2 and TRBJ2-5, with D maybe TRBD1 (5 bases). Germline V gives CDR1 SGHTA, CDR2 FQGNSA. The CDR3 is 16 residues long. The V end was cut by 4 bases, the J end by 3 bases, with 18 bases between. The CDR3 region has the DNA TGTGCCAGCAGCTCAGGGATCACGGGCCCGAAAGAGACCCAGTACTTC. It translates to CASSSGITGPKETQYF. Drawing the rest from reference TRBV7-2 and TRBJ2-5, the complete variable domain is GAGVSQSPSNKVTEKGKDVELRCDPISGHTALYWYRQSLGQGLEFLIYFQGNSAPDKSGLPSDRFSAERTGGSVSTLTIQRTQQEDSAVYLCASSSGITGPKETQYFGPGTRLLVL.

Ten or more counts support this clonotype. The chain employs TRBV18 and TRBJ2-5, with D perhaps being TRBD1 or TRBD2 (6 bases each). Germline V gene sequence: CDR1 KGHSH, CDR2 LQKENI. The V end was cut by 3 bases, the J end by 4 bases, with 9 bases between. This CDR3 has 13 amino acids. CDR3 bases: TGTGCCAGCTCACCGGGGGGCCGAGAGACCCAGTACTTC. Residues: CASSPGGRETQYF.

In this sample, this clonotype turned up many times. This chain uses TRBV20-1 with TRBJ2-7; 9 bases are a match to TRBD1. V lost 5 bases and J lost 1; bases outside the gene matches: 15. The V gene's germline CDR1 is DFQATT and CDR2 SNEGSKA (reference sequence). The CDR3 loop spans 17 amino acids. The CDR3 spells CSAPIHEGTGRSYEQYF. The CDR3 DNA reads as TGCAGTGCTCCAATACACGAAGGGACAGGGAGGTCCTACGAGCAGTACTTC.

The chain recombines TRBV7-2 with TRBJ1-2; D gene ambiguous. CDR1 and CDR2 from the germline V gene are SGHTA and FQGNSA. V lost 3 bases and J lost 4, with 12 bases in between. The CDR3 length is 14 residues. The CDR3 DNA reads TGTGCCAGCAGCTTTAAGAGGGTCACCTATGGCTACACCTTC. It yields the protein CASSFKRVTYGYTF.

At least ten counts were recorded for this clonotype. This sequence joins TRBV7-8 and TRBJ2-3; 7 bases fit TRBD1. J lost 6 bases, V lost 2 bases, and 8 bases had no gene match. The CDR3 has 15 amino acids. Per the germline V gene, CDR1 is SGHVS and CDR2 is FQNEAQ. CDR3 amino acids: CASSLFDRAWDTQYF. The CDR3 bases are TGTGCCAGCAGCTTATTCGACAGGGCTTGGGATACGCAGTATTTT.